This is a list of T cell receptor beta chains from one sample in a study of blood T cell repertoires in COVID-19. Libraries were prepared by immunoSEQ multiplex PCR; TCRdb keeps only in-frame clonotypes and omits some of them. The sample has around 200,000 clones, roughly 80% seen once. The material sequenced was peripheral blood. Receptors originate from a human donor in a cohort sampled during active COVID-19. Each CDR3 is given with its conserved first and last residue. The D gene is left open where the match is weak. Size values are once, few and many counts, or a class for expanded clones, and some rows have none.

V	J	size	D	DNA	CDR3
TRBV29-1	TRBJ1-2	NA	NA	TGCAGCGTTGAGGCACAGACCCACTATGGCTACACCTTC	CSVEAQTHYGYTF
TRBV6-2/TRBV6-3	TRBJ2-7	NA	TRBD1	TGTGCCAGCAGTTACTCTATCCAGGGGGCCCCCTCCTACGAGCAGTACTTC	CASSYSIQGAPSYEQYF
TRBV5-5	TRBJ2-7	NA	NA	TGTGCCAGCAGTGGCCACGAGCAGTACTTC	CASSGHEQYF
TRBV4-2	TRBJ1-1	NA	NA	TGTGCCAGCAGCCAAGAGGGCGGGACTGAAGCTTTCTTT	CASSQEGGTEAFF
TRBV5-6	TRBJ1-2	NA	TRBD1	TGTGCCAGCAGCTTGCTCGGTGGGGACAGGGGTAGAATCGGCTATGGCTACACCTTC	CASSLLGGDRGRIGYGYTF
TRBV19	TRBJ2-5	NA	TRBD1	TGTGCCAGTAGTGCCCGACAGGGGAGAGAGGAGACCCAGTACTTC	CASSARQGREETQYF
TRBV7-9	TRBJ2-7	once	TRBD2	TGTGCCAGCAGCCAGGGACTAGCGGAGCACTACGAGCAGTACTTC	CASSQGLAEHYEQYF
TRBV3-1/TRBV3-2	TRBJ2-7	NA	TRBD1	TGTGCCAGCAGCCAAGCTCCGGGACAGTGGTCCTACGAGCAGTACTTC	CASSQAPGQWSYEQYF
TRBV3-1/TRBV3-2	TRBJ1-2	NA	NA	TGTGCCAGCCACTCGAGGGGGTACGGCTACACCTTC	CASHSRGYGYTF
TRBV13	TRBJ2-5	NA	NA	TGTGCCAGCAGCTCGAGTCGGGGGACCCAGTACTTC	CASSSSRGTQYF
TRBV27	TRBJ1-2	NA	TRBD1	TGTGCCAGCAGTTCCCCCGGGACAGAGTATGGCTACACCTTC	CASSSPGTEYGYTF
TRBV19	TRBJ1-3	NA	TRBD1	TGTGCCAGTAGTTGGGGGACAGGCCTCTCTGGAAACACCATATATTTT	CASSWGTGLSGNTIYF
TRBV6-5	TRBJ1-1	NA	NA	TGTGCCAGCAGTCCCCCCGGGGGGACTGAAGCTTTCTTT	CASSPPGGTEAFF
TRBV13	TRBJ1-2	NA	TRBD1	TGTGCCAGCAGCTCTGACAGGGTCGACTATGGCTACACCTTC	CASSSDRVDYGYTF
TRBV4-1	TRBJ2-7	NA	NA	TGCGCCAGCAGCCCTTTGGGGGGATCTACCTACGAGCAGTACTTC	CASSPLGGSTYEQYF
TRBV2	TRBJ2-3	few	TRBD1	TGTGCCAGCAGAGGGGACAGGGTGAGCACAGATACGCAGTATTTT	CASRGDRVSTDTQYF
TRBV5-1	TRBJ1-1	NA	NA	TGCGCCAGCAGCCCGGTACAGGGTACGCTGGGGGAAGCTTTCTTT	CASSPVQGTLGEAFF
TRBV12-5	TRBJ2-2	once	NA	TGTGCTAGTGGTTTGATTGGGGGCGCAGGTCTCGGGGAGCTGTTTTTT	CASGLIGGAGLGELFF
TRBV20-1	TRBJ1-4	NA	NA	TGCAGTGCTAGATCGAGGGAAAAACTGTTTTTT	CSARSREKLFF
TRBV14	TRBJ2-7	NA	TRBD2	TGTGCCAGCAGCCGCGTCCCCCATGGGGGGGAGGACTACGAGCAGTACTTC	CASSRVPHGGEDYEQYF
TRBV5-8	TRBJ1-5	few	NA	TGTGCCAGCAGCTTCCCTTGGAGTGACGATCAGCCCCAGCATTTT	CASSFPWSDDQPQHF
TRBV6-2/TRBV6-3	TRBJ2-5	NA	TRBD1	TGTGCCAGCAGTTATGTCTTTGTGACGGCGACAGGGGAAGAGACCCAGTACTTC	CASSYVFVTATGEETQYF
TRBV7-8	TRBJ2-5	NA	TRBD1	TGTGCCAGCAGCCGAAACTCAGACAGGGGCCAAGAGACCCAGTACTTC	CASSRNSDRGQETQYF
TRBV5-1	TRBJ2-2	NA	NA	TGCGCCAGCAGCTTGGGACAGCCGAACACCGGGGAGCTGTTTTTT	CASSLGQPNTGELFF
TRBV7-9	TRBJ2-1	NA	NA	TGTGCCAGCAGCTTAGGGGCCAAAACCGATGAGCAGTTCTTC	CASSLGAKTDEQFF
TRBV15	TRBJ1-4	NA	NA	TGTGCCACCAGCTCCTGGACAGAAACTAATGAAAAACTGTTTTTT	CATSSWTETNEKLFF
TRBV12-3/TRBV12-4	TRBJ1-1	NA	NA	TGTGCCAGCAGCCAAGGAGTGAACACTGAAGCTTTCTTT	CASSQGVNTEAFF
TRBV11-2	TRBJ1-4	NA	NA	TGTGCCAGCAGCTTAGAGTTCGGGGGGTTTAATGAAAAACTGTTTTTT	CASSLEFGGFNEKLFF
TRBV7-9	TRBJ2-1	NA	TRBD2	TGTGCCAGCAGCGGCGGGACTAGCGAGGACTACAATGAGCAGTTCTTC	CASSGGTSEDYNEQFF
TRBV7-6	TRBJ2-1	NA	NA	TGTGCCAGCAGCCCACAAGCGGGCAGGGGGTTCTTGGATGAGCAGTTCTTC	CASSPQAGRGFLDEQFF
TRBV3-1/TRBV3-2	TRBJ2-7	once	TRBD1	TGTGCCAGCACCCAGGGGGCGGGTGAGCAGTACTTC	CASTQGAGEQYF
TRBV27	TRBJ2-3	NA	TRBD2	TGTGCCAGCAGTCCTGCCCCTCCGGGACTAGTAACAGATACGCAGTATTTT	CASSPAPPGLVTDTQYF
TRBV29-1	TRBJ2-7	NA	TRBD2	TGCAGCGTGTCGGGGGGGCGCGCCTACGAGCAGTACTTC	CSVSGGRAYEQYF
TRBV29-1	TRBJ2-3	NA	TRBD1	TGCAGCGCGGGACAGGGAGTCACAGATACGCAGTATTTT	CSAGQGVTDTQYF
TRBV10-2	TRBJ2-1	NA	TRBD2	TGCGCCACCGAACTAGCGGGCTCCTACAATGAGCAGTTCTTC	CATELAGSYNEQFF
TRBV7-9	TRBJ2-7	NA	NA	TGTGCCAGCAGCCTTGGGGGCGGACGGTGGGACTTC	CASSLGGGRWDF
TRBV2	TRBJ2-4	NA	TRBD1	TGTGCCAGCAGGGGGACAGGGGCCAAAAACATTCAGTACTTC	CASRGTGAKNIQYF
TRBV4-1	TRBJ1-4	once	TRBD1	TGCGCCAGCAGAGTACAGGGGGGAAATGAAAAACTGTTTTTT	CASRVQGGNEKLFF
TRBV2	TRBJ1-6	NA	TRBD1	TGTGCCAGCAGTAGGACAGGGGGCAAATCACCCCTCCACTTT	CASSRTGGKSPLHF
TRBV18	TRBJ1-2	NA	NA	TGTGCCAGCTCACCGATGTTGCTCCCGGGGAAGCTTACGGGGGGCTATGGCTACACCTTC	CASSPMLLPGKLTGGYGYTF
TRBV11-2	TRBJ2-7	NA	TRBD1	TGTGCCAGCAGTCCGACAGGGATTTCCTACGAGCAGTACTTC	CASSPTGISYEQYF
TRBV18	TRBJ1-5	NA	NA	TGTGCCAGCTCACCAGAGGCAGGGGCGAGCAATCAGCCCCAGCATTTT	CASSPEAGASNQPQHF
TRBV11-2	TRBJ2-7	NA	NA	TGTGCCAGCAGCTTAGATACGGGACTCGGGAATTACGAGCAGTACTTC	CASSLDTGLGNYEQYF
TRBV5-1	TRBJ2-7	NA	NA	TGCGCCAGCAGATATGAGATTGCCTACGAGCAGTACTTC	CASRYEIAYEQYF
TRBV19	TRBJ1-1	NA	NA	TGTGCCAGTAGTATGGCTCCCGGGTTTCGGGTCACTGAAGCTTTCTTT	CASSMAPGFRVTEAFF
TRBV3-1/TRBV3-2	TRBJ2-3	NA	TRBD1	TGTGCCAGCAGCCACACTCTTCCGGGACAGGTTCCAGATACGCAGTATTTT	CASSHTLPGQVPDTQYF
TRBV27	TRBJ1-1	NA	NA	TGTGCCAGCAGTTCAGGTTCCACTGAAGCTTTCTTT	CASSSGSTEAFF
TRBV18	TRBJ1-2	NA	NA	TGTGCCAGCTCACCAGGGGCAAATGGCTACACCTTC	CASSPGANGYTF
TRBV13	TRBJ1-2	NA	NA	TGTGCCAGCACCCTAGGAGGGGACTATGGCTACACCTTC	CASTLGGDYGYTF
TRBV4-2	TRBJ2-1	NA	NA	TGTGCCAGCAGCCAAGATTCCGGTACTGAGCAGTTCTTC	CASSQDSGTEQFF
TRBV27	TRBJ2-7	NA	TRBD2	TGTGCCAGCAGTTTAGGGACTAGCGGTTCCTACGAGCAGTACTTC	CASSLGTSGSYEQYF
TRBV3-1/TRBV3-2	TRBJ1-1	NA	NA	TGTGCCAGCAGCCAAGATCCCCGTGGGGGGGCTGAAGCTTTCTTT	CASSQDPRGGAEAFF
TRBV2	TRBJ1-5	NA	NA	TGTGCCAGCAACGGGGGTTTCAATCAGCCCCAGCATTTT	CASNGGFNQPQHF
TRBV29-1	TRBJ2-7	NA	NA	TGCAGCGTTGAAGGGACAAGCTACGAGCAGTACTTC	CSVEGTSYEQYF
TRBV19	TRBJ1-1	NA	TRBD1	TGTGCCAGTAGCCCGACAGGGTTGAACACTGAAGCTTTCTTT	CASSPTGLNTEAFF
TRBV2	TRBJ2-7	NA	TRBD1	TGTGCCAGCAGTGTGGAGACAGGGCTATACGAGCAGTACTTC	CASSVETGLYEQYF